This T cell receptor beta chain was sequenced in a study of metastatic and nonmetastatic thyroid tumors. Whole-study results and caveats: Across blood and tumor, TCR beta diversity in malignant thyroid tumors was reportedly significantly higher than in benign nodules.

This clone has at least ten counts. Antigen: not known. TCRdb used MiXCR to call clones anew from the PCR reads. The repertoire holds about 49,000 clones, 20% seen once, with more than 3.5% in the top ten. Thyroid surgery took place with no prior treatment in any patient. Germline V gives CDR1 SGHRS, CDR2 YFSETQ. The CDR3 is 13 residues long. V shed 0 bases and J shed 5 bases, with 8 bases lying between them. The clonotype originates from a female donor with papillary thyroid cancer or a benign thyroid nodule (not recorded which). Some clones in this sample may be carry-over from other donors' samples. Input material: blood. The chain employs TRBV5-1 and TRBJ1-1; D is ambiguous. CDR3 DNA sequence: TGCGCCAGCAGCTTGGGTGAAGGGACTGAAGCTTTCTTT. Protein: CASSLGEGTEAFF.